There are many counts of the clone carrying this TCR beta chain. Unique molecular identifiers were used to barcode this TCRbeta library. TCRdb used MiXCR to reprocess the PCR reads, holding one entry per CDR3 protein. In the table there are about 230,000 distinct CDR3 sequences, 9.7% of which are singletons. Germline V gene lookup returns CDR1 MNHEY and CDR2 SVGEGT. Trimming cost V 6 bases and J 2 bases, with 14 bases left between them. CDR3 size: 14 residues. This record belongs to a study of T-cell reconstitution after alpha-beta-depleted transplantation in children. Here the sequenced sample was PBMCs from the stem cell graft donor, taken from the stem cell graft. The chain employs TRBV6-2 or TRBV6-3 and TRBJ2-7; D remains unclear. This receptor was identified in a human donor who donated a stem cell graft to a child with SCID. CDR3 DNA: TGTGCCAGCAGGACTCTTGGCAGTACCTACGAGCAGTACTTC. Protein sequence: CASRTLGSTYEQYF.